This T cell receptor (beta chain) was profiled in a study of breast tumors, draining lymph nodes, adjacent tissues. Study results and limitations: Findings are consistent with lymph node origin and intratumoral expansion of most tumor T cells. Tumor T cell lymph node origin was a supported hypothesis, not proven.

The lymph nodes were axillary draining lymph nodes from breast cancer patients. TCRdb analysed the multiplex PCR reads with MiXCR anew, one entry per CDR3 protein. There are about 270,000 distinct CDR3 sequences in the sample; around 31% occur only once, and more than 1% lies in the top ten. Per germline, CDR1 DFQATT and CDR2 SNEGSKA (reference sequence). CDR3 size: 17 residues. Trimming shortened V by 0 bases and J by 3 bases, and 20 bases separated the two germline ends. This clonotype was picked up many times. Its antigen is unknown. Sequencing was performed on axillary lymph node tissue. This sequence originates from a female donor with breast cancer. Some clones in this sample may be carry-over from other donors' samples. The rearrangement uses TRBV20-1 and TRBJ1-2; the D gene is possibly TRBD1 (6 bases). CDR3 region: CSARDQGPEEVYYGYTF. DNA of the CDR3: TGCAGTGCTAGAGATCAGGGGCCAGAGGAAGTTTACTATGGCTACACCTTC.